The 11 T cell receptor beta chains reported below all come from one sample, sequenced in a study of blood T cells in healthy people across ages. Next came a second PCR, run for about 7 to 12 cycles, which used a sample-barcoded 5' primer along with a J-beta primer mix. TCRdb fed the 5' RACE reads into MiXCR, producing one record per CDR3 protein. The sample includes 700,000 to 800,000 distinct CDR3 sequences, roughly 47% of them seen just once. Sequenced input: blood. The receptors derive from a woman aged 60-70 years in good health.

The CDR3 nucleotides are TGCAGTGCTAGAGCAATGGACAAGGTTCCCAATGAGCAGTTCTTC. Translating gives CSARAMDKVPNEQFF. This sequence joins TRBV20-1 and TRBJ2-1, with D perhaps matching TRBD1 (5 bases). Germline CDR1 is DFQATT and CDR2 is SNEGSKA (reference sequence). Trimming removed 1 base from V and 6 bases from J, with 16 bases in between. The CDR3 spans 15 residues.

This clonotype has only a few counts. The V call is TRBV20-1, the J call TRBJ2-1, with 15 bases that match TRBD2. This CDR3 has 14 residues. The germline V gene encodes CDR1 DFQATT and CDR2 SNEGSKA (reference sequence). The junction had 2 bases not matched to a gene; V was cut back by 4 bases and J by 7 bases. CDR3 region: CSATGLAGGNEQFF. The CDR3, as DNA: TGCAGTGCTACCGGACTAGCGGGGGGGAATGAGCAGTTCTTC.

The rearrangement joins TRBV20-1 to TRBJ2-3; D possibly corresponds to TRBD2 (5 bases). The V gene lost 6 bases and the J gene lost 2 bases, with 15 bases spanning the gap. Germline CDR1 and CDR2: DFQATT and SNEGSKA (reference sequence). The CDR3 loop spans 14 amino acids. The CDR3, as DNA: TGCAGTGCCGTCGTGGGAGCGTACACAGATACGCAGTATTTT. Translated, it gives CSAVVGAYTDTQYF.

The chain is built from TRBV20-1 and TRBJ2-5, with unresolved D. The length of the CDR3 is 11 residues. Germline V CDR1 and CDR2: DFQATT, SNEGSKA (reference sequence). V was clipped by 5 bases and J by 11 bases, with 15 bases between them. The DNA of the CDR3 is TGCAGTGCTCCACTGGGGAATGAGCAGTACTTC. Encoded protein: CSAPLGNEQYF.

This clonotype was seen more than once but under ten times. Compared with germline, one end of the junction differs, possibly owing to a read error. The CDR3 DNA follows: TGTGCCGGCTCACAAGTGACAGATGAAAAACTGTTTTTT. This codes for CAGSQVTDEKLFF. J is TRBJ1-4 and V is TRBV18; tentatively, D is TRBD1 (5 bases). CDR3 length: 13 residues. Germline CDR1 KGHSH, CDR2 LQKENI.

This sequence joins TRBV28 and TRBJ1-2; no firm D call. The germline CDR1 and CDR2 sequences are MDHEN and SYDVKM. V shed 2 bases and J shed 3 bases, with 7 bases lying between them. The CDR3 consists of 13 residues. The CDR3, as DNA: TGTGCCAGCAGTTTAGGACCAGACTATGGCTACACCTTC. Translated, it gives CASSLGPDYGYTF.

DNA of the CDR3: TGCAGTGCTAGAGATTTGGGGGACAACTCCTACAATGAGCAGTACTTC. Amino acids: CSARDLGDNSYNEQYF. V gene TRBV20-1 combines with J gene TRBJ2-1; D is perhaps TRBD1 (6 bases). The J call may be faulty, since TRBJ2-7 better matches the DNA end. This CDR3 contains 16 residues. CDR1 is DFQATT and CDR2 is SNEGSKA in the germline V gene (reference sequence).

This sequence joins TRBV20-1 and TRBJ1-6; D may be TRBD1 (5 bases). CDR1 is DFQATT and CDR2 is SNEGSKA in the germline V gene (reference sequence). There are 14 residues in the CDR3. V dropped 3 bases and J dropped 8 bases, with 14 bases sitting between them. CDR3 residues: CSARVGGKDSPLHF. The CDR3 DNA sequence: TGCAGTGCTAGGGTGGGGGGGAAGGATTCACCCCTCCACTTT.

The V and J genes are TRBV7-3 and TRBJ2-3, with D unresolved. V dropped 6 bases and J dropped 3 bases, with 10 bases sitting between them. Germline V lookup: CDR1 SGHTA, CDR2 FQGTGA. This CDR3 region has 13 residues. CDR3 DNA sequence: TGTGCCAGCAGTTCTTCCCTAACAGATACGCAGTATTTT. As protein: CASSSSLTDTQYF.

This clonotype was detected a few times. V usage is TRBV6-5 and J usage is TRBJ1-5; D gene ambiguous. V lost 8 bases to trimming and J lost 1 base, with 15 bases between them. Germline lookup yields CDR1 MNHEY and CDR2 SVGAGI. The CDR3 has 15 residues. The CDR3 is CASGVDGLSNQPQHF. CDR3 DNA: TGTGCCAGCGGGGTTGATGGGCTCAGCAATCAGCCCCAGCATTTT.

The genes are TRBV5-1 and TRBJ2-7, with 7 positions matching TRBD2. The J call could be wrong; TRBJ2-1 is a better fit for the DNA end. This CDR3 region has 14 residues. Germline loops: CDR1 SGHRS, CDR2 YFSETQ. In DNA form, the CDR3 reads TGCGCCAGCACCCAGAGTAATAGGGAGGGTGAGCAGTTCTTC. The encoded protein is CASTQSNREGEQFF.